Following are 19 T cell receptor beta chains from one sample sequenced in a study of blood T cell repertoires in COVID-19. Produced via immunoSEQ multiplex PCR; TCRdb's table is partial and in-frame only. The sample gives 150,000 or so clones, 70% to 90% of which show up once; about 5.6% is in the top ten. Sample: PBMCs or T cells enriched from blood (not recorded which). The receptors here all came from a man aged 40-49 years who had recovered from COVID-19.

V gene TRBV3-1 (or the pseudogene TRBV3-2) combines with J gene TRBJ1-1; D is possibly TRBD1 (5 bases). In germline, CDR1 is LGHDT, CDR2 YNNKEL (reference sequence). The CDR3 has 12 amino acids. V lost 1 base to trimming and J lost 11 bases, with 11 bases between them. DNA of the CDR3: TGTGCCAGCAGCCAAGCAGGGTCAGTGGCTTTCTTT. This sequence encodes CASSQAGSVAFF.

The chain employs TRBV7-6 and TRBJ2-5; 7 nucleotides match TRBD1. CDR3 length equals 17 residues. CDR1 and CDR2 (germline): SGHVS, FNYEAQ. J was trimmed by 2 bases and V by 2 bases; bases with no gene match: 11. CDR3 in DNA: TGTGCCAGCAGCTTACTCCCGAGACAGGGCAGGCAAGAGACCCAGTACTTC. Residues: CASSLLPRQGRQETQYF.

This clone was detected only a few times. The V call is TRBV9, the J call TRBJ2-1; unclear D gene. This CDR3 spans 11 amino acids. Looked up from germline, CDR1 is SGDLS and CDR2 is YYNGEE. Between the trimmed V and J ends, which lost 4 bases and 5 bases, there was a span of 4 bases. CDR3 residues: CASSPDNEQFF. In DNA form, the CDR3 reads TGTGCCAGCAGCCCAGACAATGAGCAGTTCTTC.

The chain is built from TRBV9 and TRBJ2-2; a possible D gene is TRBD2 (5 bases). Germline assignment: CDR1 SGDLS and CDR2 YYNGEE. The V end was cut by 0 bases, the J end by 1 base, with 7 bases between. This CDR3 has 15 amino acids. The CDR3 coding sequence is TGTGCCAGCAGCGTAGTCGGGGAGAACACCGGGGAGCTGTTTTTT. Translating gives CASSVVGENTGELFF.

CDR3 protein: CASSQVTFSSYEQYF. The CDR3 nucleotides read TGCGCCAGCAGCCAAGTTACCTTTAGCTCCTACGAGCAGTACTTC. V gene TRBV4-1 combines with J gene TRBJ2-7; D uncertain. The CDR3 is made up of 15 amino acids. From germline, CDR1 is MGHRA and CDR2 YSYEKL. The germline V and J ends were trimmed by 1 base and 0 bases, with 10 bases remaining between them.

This chain joins TRBV6-4 and TRBJ2-3, with 7 nucleotides matching TRBD1. This CDR3 comprises 14 residues. V dropped 5 bases and J dropped 4; count of bases not matched to a gene: 6. Germline V gene data show CDR1 as MRHNA and CDR2 as SNTAGT. The CDR3 region is CASSQQGVADTQYF. CDR3 DNA: TGTGCCAGCAGTCAGCAGGGGGTAGCAGATACGCAGTATTTT.

The V call is TRBV24-1, the J call TRBJ2-2; the match to TRBD2 covers 9 bases. V was pared by 10 bases and J by 2 bases, with 7 bases of the junction left unmatched. The CDR3 covers 15 residues. Germline V lookup: CDR1 KGHDR, CDR2 SFDVKD. The DNA for the CDR3 is TGTGCCACTGCGCGGGGGGGCATCAACACCGGGGAGCTGTTTTTT. Encoded protein: CATARGGINTGELFF.

The chain carries TRBV5-1 and TRBJ2-7, with 9 bases aligning to TRBD1. Per germline, CDR1 SGHRS and CDR2 YFSETQ. Trimming at V came to 4 bases and at J to 2 bases, leaving 10 bases not matched to a gene. The CDR3 has 16 residues. The CDR3 here is CASSPTGQGSPYEQYV. The CDR3 DNA reads as TGCGCCAGCAGCCCCACCGGACAGGGGAGCCCCTACGAGCAGTACGTC.

This rearrangement joins TRBV6-5 to TRBJ2-7; 12 bases are shared with TRBD1. The CDR3 runs to 14 residues. Germline CDR1 MNHEY, CDR2 SVGAGI. The V and J ends lost 6 bases and 6 bases, in that order; junction bases with no gene match: 6. For the CDR3, the DNA is TGTGCCAGCAGGCCGGGACAGGGGGCGGCCGAGCAGTACTTC. Translating it yields CASRPGQGAAEQYF.

This clone occurred a few times. The rearrangement uses TRBV6-1 and TRBJ1-1; 8 bases agree with TRBD1. V dropped 2 bases and J dropped 5; count of bases not matched to a gene: 13. CDR3 size: 17 residues. Germline V gene sequence: CDR1 MNHNS, CDR2 SASEGT. The CDR3 DNA reads TGTGCCAGCAGTGAACCCGGTCAGGGGGCATATTTAACTGAAGCTTTCTTT. Its translation: CASSEPGQGAYLTEAFF.

This clone was counted a few times. The chain is built from TRBV5-1 and TRBJ1-2; the D gene is possibly TRBD1 (5 bases). Germline V CDR1 and CDR2: SGHRS, YFSETQ. The CDR3 is 16 residues long. V shed 4 bases and J shed 4 bases, with 20 bases lying between them. In DNA, the CDR3 is TGCGCCAGCAGCCCTGGGGGGTCGGGGCCAAGCTATGGCTACACCTTC. This translates into CASSPGGSGPSYGYTF.

The CDR3 coding sequence is TGTGCCAGCAGCGAGACCGGGGAGCTGTTTTTT. Amino acid sequence: CASSETGELFF. The chain combines TRBV5-4 with TRBJ2-2; D is undetermined. V was pared by 4 bases and J by 5 bases, with 3 bases between. Germline values: CDR1 SGHNT, CDR2 YYREEE (reference sequence). There are 11 residues in the CDR3.

The V gene is TRBV5-4, the J gene TRBJ1-1, with 7 bases aligning to TRBD1. V lost 4 bases, J lost 2 bases, and 8 bases stayed unmatched. The CDR3 sequence is 15 residues long. The germline V gene encodes CDR1 SGHNT and CDR2 YYREEE (reference sequence). The DNA for the CDR3 is TGTGCCAGCAGCGCGCTCGGACAGGTAAACACTGAAGCTTTCTTT. Translating it yields CASSALGQVNTEAFF.

This clone came up a few times. The CDR3 bases are TGCGCCAGCAGCCAAGACAGGACGAACACCGGGGAGCTGTTTTTT. Amino acid sequence: CASSQDRTNTGELFF. The chain has TRBV4-1 and TRBJ2-2; no firm D call. V was trimmed by 0 bases and J by 0 bases, leaving 5 bases between them. The germline V gene encodes CDR1 MGHRA and CDR2 YSYEKL. The CDR3 sequence is 15 residues long.

J is TRBJ1-5 and V is TRBV30, with 8 bases matching TRBD1. The CDR3 runs 15 residues. Germline trimming cut 6 bases from V and 1 base from J; bases unmatched to any gene: 8. CDR1 and CDR2 from the germline V gene are GTSNPN and SVGIG (reference sequence). The CDR3 spells CACLPQGASNQPQHF. The CDR3 DNA reads TGTGCCTGCCTGCCCCAGGGGGCGAGCAATCAGCCCCAGCATTTT.

This chain links TRBV11-1 with TRBJ2-5, with 7 bases that match TRBD2. V gave up 3 bases and J gave up 4 bases; unmatched junction bases: 5. The germline V gene encodes CDR1 SGHAT and CDR2 FQDESV (reference sequence). CDR3 length equals 14 residues. The CDR3 DNA is TGTGCCAGCAGCTTGTGGGGGGGTGGAGAGACCCAGTACTTC. Protein sequence: CASSLWGGGETQYF.

The chain links TRBV24-1 to TRBJ1-2; D uncertain. V lost 3 bases and J lost 10, with 14 bases in between. This CDR3 is 13 amino acids long. Germline CDR1 and CDR2: KGHDR and SFDVKD. The chain's CDR3 is CATSDGRPGDYTF. CDR3 DNA sequence: TGTGCCACCAGTGATGGCAGGCCTGGTGACTACACCTTC.

The V and J genes are TRBV6-2 or TRBV6-3 and TRBJ2-3; 8 positions match TRBD1. CDR1 MNHEY and CDR2 SVGEGT come from the germline V gene. The CDR3 totals 15 residues. V shed 2 bases, J shed 0 bases, and the junction held 1 base outside the gene matches. In nucleotides, the CDR3 is TGTGCCAGCAGTTACCAGGGGGCTAGCACAGATACGCAGTATTTT. Residues: CASSYQGASTDTQYF.

The J gene is TRBJ1-4, the V gene TRBV5-4, with 7 bases aligning to TRBD1. After removal of 0 bases from V and 1 base from J, the junction contained 6 bases not matched to a gene. The CDR3 runs to 17 residues. The germline V gene encodes CDR1 SGHNT and CDR2 YYREEE (reference sequence). CDR3 DNA: TGTGCCAGCAGCTTGGTCGGGACAGCCCGAACTAATGAAAAACTGTTTTTT. Its protein product is CASSLVGTARTNEKLFF.